This T cell receptor beta chain was recorded in a study of graft-versus-host responses after intestinal transplantation (dated by TCRdb to the early 2020s). For context, the study as a whole: Multivisceral, liver-intestinal, or isolated intestinal transplants were received by the recipients. Every recipient was given anti-thymocyte globulin induction, then maintenance tacrolimus and steroids for 3 to 4 years. Graft-versus-host and host-versus-graft alloreactive T cell clones were tracked in the graft, circulation and bone marrow after intestinal transplantation using bulk TCR-beta CDR3 sequencing. To identify alloreactive clones, pre-transplant mixed lymphocyte reaction products were sequenced and then compared with unstimulated pre-transplant donor and recipient T cells. A cohort of some 24 intestinal transplant recipients, including one retransplant, was enrolled, and a few patients lacking pretransplant specimens were excluded. Donor T cell macrochimerism was defined as a peak of at least 4% donor T cells among recipient peripheral blood mononuclear cells. Rather than being sequenced by the commercial service, samples from three later patients were sequenced in-house on an Illumina MiSeq and processed with MiXCR.

On the study overall, not on this receptor specifically: Early after transplant, peak levels of circulating GvH clones were found to be associated with declines in HvG clones. Conclusions were limited by the relatively low number and heterogeneity of intestinal transplant patients. Patients with donor T cell macrochimerism had high GvH to HvG T cell clonal ratios in their allografts. GvH clones turned up in recipient bone marrow, with some appearing earlier in ileal mucosa or blood, a pattern consistent with an intestinal mucosal origin.

The sample holds a few counts of this clone. The antigen this receptor binds is unknown. Per-nucleotide qualities are absent, and no much larger clonotype sits a single base away. Sequences LNHDA (CDR1) and SQIVND (CDR2) are obtained from the germline V gene (reference sequence). V gives up 2 bases and J gives up 7 bases, and the segment between their germline ends measures 15 bases. The CDR3, from cysteine to phenylalanine, totals 15 residues. The CDR3 DNA has 45 bases and is translated from base 1. This specimen's time point label, interpreted: cells obtained before transplantation from donor or recipient. CD3+CD4+ and CD3+CD8+ populations were FACS-sorted from unstimulated pre-transplant donor and recipient cells taken from spleen or lymph nodes. Preparation of the library involved the immunoSEQ multiplex PCR assay. For most patients, genomic DNA was isolated with the Qiagen DNeasy Blood and Tissue Kit and sent frozen to Adaptive Biotechnologies for TCR sequencing. Adaptive Biotechnologies carried out high-throughput TCR-beta CDR3 sequencing of genomic DNA for most patients. In the original analysis: TCR sequencing data were retrieved from Adaptive's ImmunoSEQ software for 18 patients, whereas three other patients were processed with MiXCR and VDJtools. CD4 versus CD8 sorting errors were corrected by removing sequences found in both subsets at a frequency ratio below 5:1. CDR3 nucleotide sequences shared by donor and recipient were removed because the origin of these sequences could not be assigned. Alloreactive clones required at least 2-fold expansion over unstimulated cells and minimum CFSE-low frequency of 0.002% (template counts) or 0.001% (read counts). Clones were considered mappable if detected in sequenced pre-transplant spleen, lymph node, or MLR CFSE-low populations of the donor or recipient. Cumulative frequency of alloreactive clones was calculated as a percentage of all sequences weighted by copy number. As stored in TCRdb, this immuneACCESS dataset retains in-frame rearrangements with V and J assigned. A fraction of the clones does not appear; measured against another copy, unresolved V genes explain less than half of the discrepancy, and the remainder lacks a known reason. The V and J calls and clone size were taken over from that table, and D and trimming were inferred from the DNA. This sample lists 90,000 to 150,000 clones; approximately 95% were detected once. Roughly 3% of the sample comes from the top ten.

This clonotype was obtained from a human donor who received an intestinal transplant. The receptor chain draws on TRBV19 and TRBJ1-5, with no D gene named confidently. The sample here was unstimulated CD8+ T cells sorted from spleen or lymph node cells, taken before intestinal transplant. The bases read TGTGCCAGTAGTATAAATGGTGACTCCAGGCAGCCCCAGCATTTT. Its translation reads: CASSINGDSRQPQHF.